Below, 2 T cell receptor beta chains from the same sample are listed, as sequenced in a study of human T cells and chemical hapten exposure. Using its own MiXCR run on the RACE reads, TCRdb lists one record per CDR3 protein. The sample lists approximately 160,000 distinct CDR3 sequences, around a quarter occurring once. Time point in this sample: patch test 3, about 24 weeks after DPC sensitization. The treatment is: therapeutic diphenylcyclopropenone sensitization with weekly scalp DPC. Sample: whole blood, taken in connection with sensitization to the hapten diphenylcyclopropenone (DPC). Every receptor here comes from a woman aged 18-29 years with alopecia areata. Some clones in this sample may be carry-over from other donors' samples.

This clonotype showed up just a few times. The chain uses TRBV7-9 and TRBJ1-4; no clear D gene. Trimming left V 5 bases short and J 6 bases short, with 10 bases between. Looked up from germline, CDR1 is SEHNR and CDR2 is FQNEAQ (reference sequence). CDR3 length: 13 residues. CDR3 sequence reads: CASSRTDDEKLFF. CDR3 DNA: TGTGCCAGCAGCCGAACAGACGATGAAAAACTGTTTTTT.

This clonotype occurred a few times. The chain uses TRBV27 and TRBJ2-1; D uncertain. V was shortened by 7 bases and J by 6 bases, with 7 bases between the two germline ends. The CDR3 extends over 11 amino acids. Germline assignment: CDR1 MNHEY and CDR2 SMNVEV (reference sequence). CDR3 loop: CASILANEQFF. The CDR3 nucleotides read TGTGCCAGCATCCTTGCCAATGAGCAGTTCTTC.